These 25 T cell receptor beta chains came from one sample sequenced in a study of T cells in Graves' hyperthyroidism and ophthalmopathy. Amplification of TCR beta CDR3 regions was performed using RNA transcripts as template. First-round RT-PCR with HTBI primers amplified the TCR CDR3 region. TCRdb called the multiplex PCR reads again in MiXCR, with one record for every CDR3 protein. The data hold almost 500,000 distinct CDR3 sequences, with around a fifth observed a single time. Sequencing input: blood. The receptors come from an older woman with Graves' ophthalmopathy.

This clonotype appeared many times. This chain joins TRBV30 and TRBJ2-5, with 7 bases matching TRBD1. The germline CDR1 and CDR2 sequences are GTSNPN and SVGIG (reference sequence). The CDR3 loop spans 12 amino acids. With V trimmed by 1 base and J by 5 bases, 1 base remained unmatched. The CDR3 sequence is CAWSAGGETQYF. In DNA form, the CDR3 reads TGTGCCTGGAGTGCAGGGGGTGAGACCCAGTACTTC.

V gene TRBV5-1 combines with J gene TRBJ2-1, with D possibly TRBD2 on 5 matching bases. This CDR3 region has 15 residues. V dropped 0 bases and J dropped 3 bases, with 10 bases sitting between them. Per the germline V gene, CDR1 is SGHRS and CDR2 is YFSETQ. The CDR3 DNA sequence: TGCGCCAGCAGCTTGGCCCCGGGGTTCTACAATGAGCAGTTCTTC. It specifies CASSLAPGFYNEQFF.

CDR3 bases: TGTGCCAGCAGCCAGATTTACAATGAGCAGTTCTTC. This translates into CASSQIYNEQFF. The chain couples TRBV3-1 to TRBJ2-1; D is unclear. The CDR3 sequence is 12 residues long. The germline V gene has CDR1 LGHDT and CDR2 YNNKEL (reference sequence). The germline V and J ends were trimmed by 3 bases and 4 bases, with 4 bases remaining between them.

This clonotype was counted between two and nine times. The chain combines TRBV11-2 with TRBJ1-1; the D is unclear. Trimming left V 2 bases short and J 1 base short, with 17 bases between. The germline gives CDR1 SGHAT, CDR2 FQNNGV. The CDR3 is made up of 17 amino acids. In nucleotides, the CDR3 is TGTGCCAGCAGCTTACGGTTTTCCCTACGAGGGAACACTGAAGCTTTCTTT. It specifies CASSLRFSLRGNTEAFF. The whole variable domain, filled in from reference TRBV11-2 and TRBJ1-1, reads EAGVAQSPRYKIIEKRQSVAFWCNPISGHATLYWYQQILGQGPKLLIQFQNNGVVDDSQLPKDRFSAERLKGVDSTLKIQPAKLEDSAVYLCASSLRFSLRGNTEAFFGQGTRLTVV.

The chain is built from TRBV10-1 and TRBJ1-1, with D unclear. V was pared by 2 bases and J by 0 bases, with 7 bases between. The CDR3 is made up of 14 amino acids. Germline loops: CDR1 WNHNN, CDR2 SYGVQD (reference sequence). The CDR3 sequence is CASSEGPLNTEAFF. Written as DNA, the CDR3 is TGCGCCAGCAGTGAGGGACCCCTGAACACTGAAGCTTTCTTT.

J is TRBJ2-1 and V is TRBV5-4, with 9 positions matching TRBD1. CDR3 length: 15 residues. Germline lookup yields CDR1 SGHNT and CDR2 YYREEE (reference sequence). With V trimmed by 4 bases and J by 4 bases, 6 bases remained unmatched. In DNA form, the CDR3 reads TGTGCCAGCAGCAACGACAGGGGGAGATACAATGAGCAGTTCTTC. Translated, it gives CASSNDRGRYNEQFF.

The V and J genes are TRBV5-1 and TRBJ2-7; 8 bases align to TRBD1. The germline gives CDR1 SGHRS, CDR2 YFSETQ. This CDR3 region has 14 residues. J gave up 5 bases and V 0 bases, and 4 bases lay outside the gene matches. CDR3 in amino acids: CASSLDPGGNEQYF. Written as DNA, the CDR3 is TGCGCCAGCAGCTTGGACCCAGGGGGCAACGAGCAGTACTTC. Full variable domain (rest looked up from reference TRBV5-1 and TRBJ2-7): KAGVTQTPRYLIKTRGQQVTLSCSPISGHRSVSWYQQTPGQGLQFLFEYFSETQRNKGNFPGRFSGRQFSNSRSEMNVSTLELGDSALYLCASSLDPGGNEQYFGPGTRLTVT.

This clonotype was detected only a few times. J is TRBJ1-2 and V is TRBV5-1; 10 nucleotides align to TRBD1. Per germline, CDR1 SGHRS and CDR2 YFSETQ. V lost 3 bases to trimming and J lost 1 base; unmatched junction nucleotides: 3. This CDR3 contains 15 residues. DNA of the CDR3: TGCGCCAGCAGCTATGACAGGGGGCTTAACTATGGCTACACCTTC. Translation gives CASSYDRGLNYGYTF.

This clonotype was seen only a few times. V gene TRBV28 combines with J gene TRBJ2-7; 7 bases are a match to TRBD1. This CDR3 has 14 residues. V was clipped by 4 bases and J by 5 bases; unmatched bases: 8. CDR1 and CDR2 from the germline V gene are MDHEN and SYDVKM. The CDR3 DNA follows: TGTGCCAGCAGTTCAACGTACAGGGGCAACGAGCAGTACTTC. Its translation is CASSSTYRGNEQYF.

A few counts support this clonotype. The V gene is TRBV11-2, the J gene TRBJ2-4, with D tentatively TRBD1 (5 bases). The V and J ends lost 1 base and 5 bases respectively, with 12 bases between them. CDR1 and CDR2 from the germline V gene are SGHAT and FQNNGV. The CDR3 length is 15 residues. The CDR3 DNA reads as TGTGCCAGCAGCTTAGCAGGGTGGTTCCAAAACATTCAGTACTTC. Protein sequence: CASSLAGWFQNIQYF.

This CDR3 reads CASRVLRDTGELFF. DNA for the CDR3: TGTGCCAGTAGGGTCCTCCGGGACACCGGGGAGCTGTTTTTT. J is TRBJ2-2 and V is TRBV19; no clear D. Trimming removed 6 bases from V and 3 bases from J, with 11 bases in between. Germline lookup yields CDR1 LNHDA and CDR2 SQIVND (reference sequence). CDR3 length equals 14 residues. The whole variable domain, remainder taken from reference TRBV19 and TRBJ2-2, is DGGITQSPKYLFRKEGQNVTLSCEQNLNHDAMYWYRQDPGQGLRLIYYSQIVNDFQKGDIAEGYSVSREKKESFPLTVTSAQKNPTAFYLCASRVLRDTGELFFGEGSRLTVL.

Regarding this clonotype: This could be a read error, since a much larger clone is one nucleotide away. The chain combines TRBV6-1 with TRBJ2-5; no firm D call. Germline CDR1 and CDR2: MNHNS and SASEGT. CDR3 length: 13 amino acids. V was shortened by 4 bases and J by 5 bases, with 11 bases between the two germline ends. The DNA for the CDR3 is TGTGCCAGCAGTGGACCCGCACTGGAGACCCAGTACTTC. Amino acid sequence: CASSGPALETQYF.

J is TRBJ1-6 and V is TRBV19; D uncertain. Germline loops: CDR1 LNHDA, CDR2 SQIVND (reference sequence). The ends were cut back, 7 bases at V and 10 bases at J, with 20 bases in the middle. The CDR3 covers 15 residues. For the CDR3, the DNA is TGTGCCAGTAACACCCTAGAGGCAGGTCGGTCACCCCTCCACTTT. Encoded protein: CASNTLEAGRSPLHF.

This chain joins TRBV6-1 and TRBJ2-2, with a possible D match to TRBD1 (5 bases). Germline V CDR1 and CDR2: MNHNS, SASEGT. CDR3 size: 18 residues. V gave up 11 bases and J gave up 1 base, with 26 bases separating them. CDR3 coding DNA: TGTGCCCCACCTCTAAGGACCAGGGTCCTGGGGAACACCGGGGAGCTGTTTTTT. Translation: CAPPLRTRVLGNTGELFF.

As for this clonotype: At one of its ends the junction is not consistent with the germline gene, which may arise from a read error. The chain joins TRBV7-8 to TRBJ2-3; D not certain. The length of the CDR3 is 12 residues. CDR1 and CDR2 from the germline V gene are SGHVS and FQNEAQ. This CDR3 reads CASSQDPNTQYF. CDR3 bases: TGCGCCAGCAGCCAAGATCCAAATACGCAGTATTTT.

The chain combines TRBV5-1 with TRBJ2-7; the D gene is possibly TRBD1 (5 bases). Germline assignment: CDR1 SGHRS and CDR2 YFSETQ. V was clipped by 0 bases and J by 1 base, with 17 bases between them. This CDR3 has 17 residues. The CDR3 region is CASSLEGQGPRSYEQYF. CDR3 sequence (DNA): TGCGCCAGCAGCTTGGAGGGTCAGGGCCCTAGATCCTACGAGCAGTACTTC.

There are many counts of this clonotype. A junction boundary mismatches the germline segment, possibly from a read error. The chain uses TRBV5-1 and TRBJ1-1, with TRBD1 identical over 8 bases. The length of the CDR3 is 14 residues. Germline values: CDR1 SGHRS, CDR2 YFSETQ. The CDR3 coding sequence is TGTGCCAGCAGTAGGGGACAGGTGAACACTGAAGCTTTCTTT. As protein: CASSRGQVNTEAFF.

In its sample, this clonotype was seen many times. V usage is TRBV11-2 and J usage is TRBJ2-7; 7 bases are a match to TRBD1. The CDR3 extends over 15 amino acids. Germline CDR1 SGHAT, CDR2 FQNNGV. V lost 3 bases, J lost 3 bases, and 8 bases stayed unmatched. In nucleotides, the CDR3 is TGTGCCAGCAGCTTCTCAGGGACAGCGTACTACGAGCAGTACTTC. Translation: CASSFSGTAYYEQYF. The full variable domain, its missing parts supplied by reference TRBV11-2 and TRBJ2-7, is EAGVAQSPRYKIIEKRQSVAFWCNPISGHATLYWYQQILGQGPKLLIQFQNNGVVDDSQLPKDRFSAERLKGVDSTLKIQPAKLEDSAVYLCASSFSGTAYYEQYFGPGTRLTVT.

This clonotype was observed a handful of times. The J gene is TRBJ1-2, the V gene TRBV15; D is undetermined. The germline V and J ends were trimmed by 0 bases and 8 bases, with 19 bases remaining between them. In germline, CDR1 is LNHNV, CDR2 YYDKDF (reference sequence). The CDR3 loop spans 16 amino acids. The chain's CDR3 is CATSRDRSSSRGGYTF. The CDR3 DNA reads as TGTGCCACCAGCAGAGATAGGTCCTCCTCCCGTGGGGGCTACACCTTC.

This clonotype occurred a few times. V gene TRBV5-1 combines with J gene TRBJ2-1; no clear D gene. Trimming removed 4 bases from V and 5 bases from J, with 13 bases in between. Germline V CDR1 and CDR2: SGHRS, YFSETQ. The CDR3 has 14 residues. This CDR3 reads CASSRVGDHNEQFF. DNA of the CDR3: TGCGCCAGCAGCAGGGTAGGTGACCACAATGAGCAGTTCTTC.

This clonotype was counted between two and nine times. The chain employs TRBV3-1 and TRBJ2-4; 8 bases agree with TRBD2. Germline V lookup: CDR1 LGHDT, CDR2 YNNKEL (reference sequence). The V segment lost 4 bases and the J segment 8 bases; nucleotides outside the gene matches: 4. This CDR3 is 13 amino acids long. CDR3 residues: CASSPGGSHIQYF. The DNA for the CDR3 is TGTGCCAGCAGCCCGGGGGGGAGCCACATTCAGTACTTC.

This clonotype appeared a few times. This chain uses TRBV10-3 with TRBJ2-2, with TRBD2 identical over 14 bases. The V and J ends lost 6 bases and 2 bases, in that order; junction bases with no gene match: 11. The V gene's germline CDR1 is ENHRY and CDR2 SYGVKD. CDR3 length: 19 amino acids. CDR3: CAISPGTSGSLRNTGELFF. CDR3 coding DNA: TGTGCCATCAGCCCCGGGACTAGCGGGAGTCTTAGAAACACCGGGGAGCTGTTTTTT.

This clonotype came up a few times. The chain joins TRBV6-2 or TRBV6-3 to TRBJ2-1; 13 bases map to TRBD2. The V gene end was trimmed by 4 bases and the J gene end by 3 bases; junction bases not matched to a gene: 6. The CDR3 sequence is 17 residues long. Germline V gene data show CDR1 as MNHEY and CDR2 as SVGEGT. CDR3 nucleotide sequence: TGTGCCAGCAGTTTCACTAGCGGGAGGGAAATCTACAATGAGCAGTTCTTC. Translated: CASSFTSGREIYNEQFF.

Many counts were recorded for this clonotype. CDR3 region: CASRSGTGNFGYTF. DNA of the CDR3: TGTGCCAGCAGGTCCGGGACAGGAAATTTTGGCTACACCTTC. The chain has TRBV12-3 or TRBV12-4 and TRBJ1-2, with 8 bases that match TRBD1. J was trimmed by 7 bases and V by 6 bases; bases with no gene match: 10. CDR3 length equals 14 residues.

This clonotype has more than one count but fewer than ten. The chain joins TRBV30 to TRBJ2-2; 10 nucleotides agree with TRBD2. The CDR3 sequence is 15 residues long. Losses at the gene ends were 2 bases for V and 8 bases for J; bases not matched to a gene: 8. Germline V gene sequence: CDR1 GTSNPN, CDR2 SVGIG (reference sequence). This CDR3 reads CAWSTKLAGTGELFF. DNA for the CDR3: TGTGCCTGGAGTACCAAACTAGCGGGAACTGGGGAGCTGTTTTTT.